This is a list of T cell receptor beta chains from one sample in a study of neurological immune-mediated disorders. MiXCR was run by TCRdb on the 5' RACE reads, yielding one entry per CDR3 protein. The table shows more than 35,000 distinct CDR3 sequences, with roughly 6.3% occurring only once. Specimen: CD4+ T cells from blood. These receptors were collected from a woman aged 40 to 50 in good health. Both conserved end residues are part of each CDR3. The D gene is left open where the match is weak. Clone size, where shown, is once, few, many, or a class for clones that have expanded.

v_call	clone_size	j_call	d_call	cdr3_aa	cdr3_nt
TRBV29-1	many	TRBJ1-1	NA	CSVEGGRGATEAFF	TGCAGCGTTGAAGGGGGAAGGGGAGCCACTGAAGCTTTCTTT
TRBV10-3	many	TRBJ2-2	NA	CAIREGLPNTGELFF	TGTGCCATCAGGGAGGGACTCCCGAACACCGGGGAGCTGTTTTTT
TRBV4-1	NA	TRBJ2-2	TRBD1	CASSPYGTGNTGELFF	TGCGCCAGCAGCCCGTACGGGACAGGGAACACCGGGGAGCTGTTTTTT
TRBV6-5	many	TRBJ1-2	TRBD1	CASSPMTGTAYGYTF	TGTGCCAGCAGTCCGATGACCGGGACAGCGTATGGCTACACCTTC
TRBV6-1	many	TRBJ2-5	NA	CASSEVNYQETQYF	TGTGCCAGCAGTGAAGTAAATTACCAAGAGACCCAGTACTTC
TRBV2	many	TRBJ1-3	TRBD1	CASSVLSGGRSGNTIYF	TGTGCCAGCAGTGTATTGTCAGGGGGCCGCTCTGGAAACACCATATATTTT
TRBV28	many	TRBJ2-3	TRBD1	CASSPWTGGPDTQYF	TGTGCCAGCAGTCCATGGACAGGAGGCCCAGATACGCAGTATTTT
TRBV6-6	many	TRBJ1-1	TRBD1	CASRTGLNQGGEAFF	TGTGCCAGCAGGACCGGCTTGAACCAGGGGGGAGAGGCTTTCTTT
TRBV11-2	many	TRBJ2-4	NA	CASSLGSVLAKNIQYF	TGTGCCAGCAGCTTAGGTTCAGTGCTAGCCAAAAACATTCAGTACTTC
TRBV5-1	many	TRBJ1-5	NA	CASCLDPTENQPQHF	TGCGCCAGCTGTCTCGACCCAACAGAGAATCAGCCCCAGCATTTT
TRBV5-1	many	TRBJ2-2	NA	CASSFPGNTGELFF	TGCGCCAGCAGCTTCCCTGGCAACACCGGGGAGCTGTTTTTT
TRBV29-1	many	TRBJ2-3	TRBD2	CSAPGLARTDTQYF	TGCAGCGCTCCAGGACTAGCAAGGACAGATACGCAGTATTTT
TRBV5-1	many	TRBJ2-2	TRBD1	CASSLTGQGTGELFF	TGCGCCAGCAGCTTGACAGGACAGGGGACCGGGGAGCTGTTTTTT
TRBV5-1	many	TRBJ1-2	TRBD1	CASSLRPGTDGYTF	TGCGCCAGCAGCTTGAGACCCGGGACAGATGGCTACACCTTC
TRBV5-1	many	TRBJ1-2	NA	CASSLKPGNYGYTF	TGCGCCAGCAGCTTAAAACCCGGGAACTATGGCTACACCTTC
TRBV5-5	many	TRBJ2-2	NA	CASSLRQGYSGELFF	TGTGCCAGCAGCTTAAGGCAGGGTTACTCCGGGGAGCTGTTTTTT
TRBV20-1	NA	TRBJ2-5	TRBD2	CSASGLAEVFRETQYF	TGCAGTGCTAGCGGGCTAGCGGAAGTGTTCAGGGAGACCCAATACTTC
TRBV28	many	TRBJ1-6	TRBD1	CASSFPGTGISPLHF	TGTGCCAGCAGTTTCCCCGGGACAGGGATTTCACCCCTCCACTTT
TRBV20-1	many	TRBJ1-1	NA	CSASRYGKMGTEAFF	TGCAGTGCTAGTAGATATGGCAAAATGGGGACTGAAGCTTTCTTT
TRBV20-1	many	TRBJ2-7	NA	CSASMGRPYEQYF	TGCAGTGCTAGTATGGGGAGGCCCTACGAGCAGTACTTC
TRBV10-3	many	TRBJ1-5	TRBD1	CAIRATQGSQHF	TGTGCCATCAGAGCTACACAGGGGTCTCAGCATTTT
TRBV6-1	many	TRBJ1-5	TRBD1	CASAQGDQPQHF	TGTGCCAGCGCACAGGGGGATCAGCCCCAGCATTTT
TRBV3-1	many	TRBJ1-1	TRBD1	CASSRTGTTEAFF	TGTGCCAGCAGTAGGACAGGGACCACTGAAGCTTTCTTT
TRBV7-8	many	TRBJ1-1	NA	CASSLVISNTEAFF	TGTGCCAGCAGCTTAGTGATTTCGAACACTGAAGCTTTCTTT
TRBV7-9	many	TRBJ1-1	NA	CASSQRGGLTNTEAFF	TGTGCCAGCAGCCAAAGGGGGGGCCTAACAAACACTGAAGCTTTCTTT
TRBV9	many	TRBJ2-2	NA	CASSVDLSRGAGELFF	TGTGCCAGCAGCGTAGACCTTTCTAGGGGGGCCGGGGAGCTGTTTTTT
TRBV7-6	many	TRBJ2-1	TRBD2	CASSLSAGGSWDEQFF	TGTGCCAGCAGCTTATCAGCGGGGGGGTCGTGGGATGAGCAGTTCTTC
TRBV15	many	TRBJ2-5	NA	CATSSNSGRKETQYF	TGTGCCACCAGCAGTAACTCGGGTCGCAAAGAGACCCAGTACTTC
TRBV7-9	many	TRBJ2-3	TRBD2	CASSATWPAGAVDTQYF	TGTGCCAGCAGCGCCACTTGGCCAGCGGGAGCGGTAGATACGCAGTATTTT
TRBV7-2	many	TRBJ1-2	NA	CASSLGGDYGYTF	TGTGCCAGCAGCTTGGGGGGTGACTATGGCTACACCTTC
TRBV30	few	TRBJ1-2	NA	CAWSPIGGGYTF	TGTGCCTGGAGTCCAATCGGGGGTGGCTACACCTTC
TRBV7-2	many	TRBJ2-3	NA	CASSALGSSTDTQYF	TGTGCCAGCAGCGCACTGGGGAGCAGCACAGATACGCAGTATTTT
TRBV28	many	TRBJ2-1	TRBD2	CASTFLAGANEQFF	TGTGCCAGCACATTCCTAGCGGGAGCCAATGAGCAGTTCTTC
TRBV5-1	many	TRBJ1-1	TRBD1	CASSQGQMNTEAFF	TGCGCCAGCAGCCAGGGACAGATGAACACTGAAGCTTTCTTT
TRBV28	many	TRBJ2-5	TRBD2	CASSLGGLAGQETQYF	TGTGCCAGCAGTTTAGGGGGACTAGCGGGACAAGAGACCCAGTACTTC
TRBV5-4	many	TRBJ2-6	NA	CASSLGLSSNSGANVLTF	TGTGCCAGCAGCTTGGGCCTCAGCAGCAACTCTGGGGCCAACGTCCTGACTTTC